The table lists the clone carrying this T cell receptor beta chain with many counts. These data come from a study of neurological immune-mediated disorders. TCRdb passed the 5' RACE reads through MiXCR, listing each CDR3 protein once. The data hold about 38,000 distinct CDR3 sequences, with about 4.8% observed a single time. V lost 4 bases and J lost 6, with 12 bases in between. The germline V gene has CDR1 SGHTA and CDR2 FQGTGA. The CDR3 spans 13 residues. This chain connects TRBV7-3 to TRBJ1-2; D unresolved. The receptor's source is a man between 18 and 35 years old in good health. The sample taken for sequencing was CD4+ T cells from blood. CDR3: CASSSQGGDGYTF. CDR3 coding DNA: TGTGCCAGCAGCTCTCAAGGCGGGGATGGCTACACCTTC.